This TCR beta chain was recorded in a study of a mutant IDH1 vaccine in newly diagnosed glioma. At the level of the study: Treated patients, averaging around 40 years, were 62.5% male and about 40% female. Beforehand, treatment had been radiotherapy, temozolomide, or both; the majority received both. Points from the study as a whole: Top-clonotype changes in peripheral T cells seemed unrelated to pseudoprogression. Researchers report vaccine-induced immune responses in 93.3% of patients.

CDR3 length: 14 amino acids. Germline loops: CDR1 SEHNR, CDR2 FQNEAQ (reference sequence). To note about this clone: Its specificity is unknown.

Time point described: baseline, week 1 (first vaccination visit). Treatment given: pre-vaccination baseline after standard-of-care therapy. Libraries were prepared by immunoSEQ multiplex PCR; TCRdb keeps only in-frame clonotypes and omits some of them. The data show tens of thousands of clones, with roughly 90% seen just once and approximately 9.2% held by the top ten. This specimen was PBMCs, taken from a glioma patient treated with radiotherapy, temozolomide or both. The chain recombines TRBV7-9 with TRBJ2-5; a weak D match, TRBD1 (6 bases). The J call could be wrong; TRBJ2-7 is a better fit for the DNA end. The source of this sequence is a man younger than 45 with glioma. The CDR3 region is CASSFSGTLYEQYF. CDR3 DNA sequence: TGTGCCAGCAGCTTTTCCGGGACACTTTACGAGCAGTACTTC.